Shown below are 20 T cell receptor beta chains from a single sample sequenced in a study of blood T cell repertoires in COVID-19. Produced via immunoSEQ multiplex PCR; TCRdb's table is partial and in-frame only. In the table there are 150,000 to 200,000 clones, 81% of which are singletons. The sample consisted of peripheral blood. Receptors originate from a man in his sixties with active or convalescent COVID-19.

In this sample, this clone turned up a few times. The rearrangement joins TRBV5-1 to TRBJ2-5, with TRBD2 identical over 7 bases. J lost 4 bases, V lost 4 bases, and 13 bases had no gene match. Germline lookup yields CDR1 SGHRS and CDR2 YFSETQ. CDR3 length: 16 amino acids. CDR3 in DNA: TGCGCCAGCAGCCCCCTTGGGGCGGGGGTAGTAGAGACCCAGTACTTC. Translating gives CASSPLGAGVVETQYF.

This chain connects TRBV11-2 to TRBJ1-1, with unresolved D. V lost 5 bases and J 1 base, leaving 14 bases between the germline ends. The CDR3 has 15 amino acids. Per the germline V gene, CDR1 is SGHAT and CDR2 is FQNNGV. In nucleotides, the CDR3 is TGTGCCAGCAGCGTCGACGCGGGTAAGAACACTGAAGCTTTCTTT. Its translation: CASSVDAGKNTEAFF. The complete variable domain, with remaining parts taken from reference TRBV11-2 and TRBJ1-1, reads EAGVAQSPRYKIIEKRQSVAFWCNPISGHATLYWYQQILGQGPKLLIQFQNNGVVDDSQLPKDRFSAERLKGVDSTLKIQPAKLEDSAVYLCASSVDAGKNTEAFFGQGTRLTVV.

The CDR3, as DNA: TGTGCCAGCAGTAATGAGGGACTAGGCATTCGGCAGTACTTC. The encoded protein is CASSNEGLGIRQYF. The chain has TRBV28 and TRBJ2-7; TRBD2 aligns across 8 bases. Germline V lookup: CDR1 MDHEN, CDR2 SYDVKM. J gave up 9 bases and V 5 bases, and 12 bases lay outside the gene matches. The CDR3 spans 14 residues. The full variable domain, with the rest looked up from reference TRBV28 and TRBJ2-7, is DVKVTQSSRYLVKRTGEKVFLECVQDMDHENMFWYRQDPGLGLRLIYFSYDVKMKEKGDIPEGYSVSREKKERFSLILESASTNQTSMYLCASSNEGLGIRQYFGPGTRLTVT.

This chain connects TRBV7-9 to TRBJ1-1; D uncertain. Per the germline V gene, CDR1 is SEHNR and CDR2 is FQNEAQ (reference sequence). V gave up 5 bases and J gave up 3 bases, with 19 bases separating them. The CDR3 is 16 residues long. The DNA of the CDR3 is TGTGCCAGCAGCGACCGTTACGCGATCGGGGACACTGAAGCTTTCTTT. Its translation is CASSDRYAIGDTEAFF.

J is TRBJ1-4 and V is TRBV9, with D perhaps TRBD1 (6 bases). Germline CDR1 and CDR2: SGDLS and YYNGEE. V was pared by 0 bases and J by 3 bases, with 12 bases between. The CDR3 has 16 residues. CDR3 sequence: CASSVAGGTPNEKLFF. In nucleotides, the CDR3 is TGTGCCAGCAGCGTAGCGGGGGGGACACCTAATGAAAAACTGTTTTTT.

The chain links TRBV4-1 to TRBJ1-1, with TRBD1 matching 12 bases. V gave up 5 bases and J gave up 7 bases; unmatched junction bases: 17. The CDR3 loop spans 18 amino acids. The V gene's germline CDR1 is MGHRA and CDR2 YSYEKL. This CDR3 reads CASSTTPGDRGRGVEAFF. CDR3 coding DNA: TGCGCCAGCAGCACAACCCCCGGGGACAGGGGGCGCGGGGTTGAAGCTTTCTTT.

This sequence joins TRBV10-3 and TRBJ1-2; D unclear. The germline gives CDR1 ENHRY, CDR2 SYGVKD. There are 15 residues in the CDR3. The V and J ends lost 3 bases and 4 bases respectively, with 15 bases between them. CDR3 sequence: CAISDLSDKFYGYTF. CDR3 sequence (DNA): TGTGCCATCAGTGATCTGTCAGATAAGTTCTATGGCTACACCTTC.

This clone has a handful of counts. CDR3 in amino acids: CASSPDRTGNTIYF. DNA of the CDR3: TGTGCCAGCAGTCCGGACAGGACCGGAAACACCATATATTTT. The gene calls are TRBV28 and TRBJ1-3, with TRBD1 matching over 7 bases. Germline-derived CDR1 and CDR2 are MDHEN and SYDVKM. The CDR3 runs 14 residues. V gave up 5 bases and J gave up 4 bases; unmatched junction bases: 5. Supplemented by reference TRBV28 and TRBJ1-3, the full variable domain reads DVKVTQSSRYLVKRTGEKVFLECVQDMDHENMFWYRQDPGLGLRLIYFSYDVKMKEKGDIPEGYSVSREKKERFSLILESASTNQTSMYLCASSPDRTGNTIYFGEGSWLTVV.

The table lists this clone with a few counts. This rearrangement joins TRBV6-5 to TRBJ1-5, with D maybe TRBD1 (6 bases). With 6 bases removed from V and 7 bases from J, the gap between germline ends came to 19 bases. Germline V lookup: CDR1 MNHEY, CDR2 SVGAGI. CDR3 length equals 15 residues. This CDR3 is CASSPGGAPSQPQHF. As DNA, the CDR3 is TGTGCCAGCAGCCCCGGGGGGGCCCCTTCACAGCCCCAGCATTTT.

V usage is TRBV6-1 and J usage is TRBJ1-4; D uncertain. This CDR3 region has 15 residues. Between the trimmed V and J ends, which lost 3 bases and 3 bases, there was a span of 11 bases. Germline CDR1 and CDR2: MNHNS and SASEGT. The DNA for the CDR3 is TGTGCCAGCAGTGAGACATGGGCAGCTAATGAAAAACTGTTTTTT. It is translated as CASSETWAANEKLFF.

The V gene is TRBV5-1, the J gene TRBJ1-6; unclear D gene. This CDR3 spans 14 amino acids. Germline V gene sequence: CDR1 SGHRS, CDR2 YFSETQ. Trimming took 0 bases from V and 9 from J, leaving 10 bases between them. CDR3 sequence: CASSLGVRASPLHF. As DNA, the CDR3 is TGCGCCAGCAGCTTGGGGGTGAGGGCTTCACCCCTCCACTTT.

The V and J genes are TRBV6-5 and TRBJ1-2, with D perhaps TRBD1 (5 bases). Germline-derived CDR1 and CDR2 are MNHEY and SVGAGI. The length of the CDR3 is 13 residues. With 6 bases removed from V and 2 bases from J, the gap between germline ends came to 10 bases. In DNA form, the CDR3 reads TGTGCCAGCAGACAGACAGCGAACTATGGCTACACCTTC. Its protein product is CASRQTANYGYTF.

The chain employs TRBV6-5 and TRBJ2-1, with 9 bases fitting TRBD1. Germline CDR1 is MNHEY and CDR2 is SVGAGI. Trimming at V came to 4 bases and at J to 5 bases, leaving 9 bases not matched to a gene. The CDR3 covers 16 residues. CDR3 residues: CASSSPGQGPNNEQFF. CDR3 coding DNA: TGTGCCAGCAGTTCACCGGGACAGGGACCGAACAATGAGCAGTTCTTC.

The chain couples TRBV19 to TRBJ2-6; 9 bases agree with TRBD1. This CDR3 comprises 16 residues. Germline V gene lookup returns CDR1 LNHDA and CDR2 SQIVND (reference sequence). Trimming cost V 7 bases and J 3 bases; bases outside gene matches: 7. CDR3 bases: TGTGCCAGTACTCCGGGACAGGGTTATGGGGCCAACGTCCTGACTTTC. Translated, it gives CASTPGQGYGANVLTF.

The rearrangement links TRBV3-1 (or the pseudogene TRBV3-2) to TRBJ1-2; 7 positions match TRBD1. V lost 5 bases to trimming and J lost 4 bases; unmatched junction nucleotides: 4. The CDR3 is 13 residues long. Germline loops: CDR1 LGHDT, CDR2 YNNKEL (reference sequence). CDR3: CASSDRVVYGYTF. The CDR3 bases are TGTGCCAGCAGCGACAGGGTCGTCTATGGCTACACCTTC.

The chain employs TRBV5-1 and TRBJ2-3, with 14 positions matching TRBD2. Germline V CDR1 and CDR2: SGHRS, YFSETQ. The CDR3 runs to 17 residues. The J segment lost 2 bases and the V segment lost 3 bases, leaving 5 bases of the junction unmatched. The CDR3 DNA follows: TGCGCCAGCAGCTGGGGGACTAGCGGGGGAGACACAGATACGCAGTATTTT. Protein sequence: CASSWGTSGGDTDTQYF.

This clone was recorded only once. This chain links TRBV2 with TRBJ1-5; 7 bases agree with TRBD1. The junction had 11 bases not matched to a gene; V was cut back by 6 bases and J by 3 bases. Germline CDR1 and CDR2: SNHLY and FYNNEI. There are 16 residues in the CDR3. Here the CDR3 DNA reads TGTGCCAGCAGAGCCGACAGGGCCCTAATCAATCAGCCCCAGCATTTT. Protein sequence: CASRADRALINQPQHF.

This sequence joins TRBV5-1 and TRBJ2-7; 9 bases match TRBD1. The V segment lost 4 bases and the J segment 3 bases; nucleotides outside the gene matches: 11. Germline-derived CDR1 and CDR2 are SGHRS and YFSETQ. CDR3 length: 16 amino acids. CDR3 sequence reads: CASSTRGTGTHYEQYF. The CDR3 nucleotides are TGCGCCAGCAGCACGCGGGGGACAGGGACCCACTACGAGCAGTACTTC.

The gene calls are TRBV5-1 and TRBJ2-3; TRBD1 aligns across 7 bases. Germline trimming cut 7 bases from V and 1 base from J; bases unmatched to any gene: 12. CDR1 and CDR2 (germline): SGHRS, YFSETQ. The CDR3 consists of 16 residues. The CDR3 nucleotides are TGCGCCAGCTCCCGTTTAGGGGGCGCGGGCACAGATACGCAGTATTTT. As protein: CASSRLGGAGTDTQYF.

This chain links TRBV10-3 with TRBJ2-6, with D possibly being TRBD2 (6 bases). The CDR3 runs 15 residues. Trimming removed 6 bases from V and 4 bases from J, with 13 bases in between. Looked up from germline, CDR1 is ENHRY and CDR2 is SYGVKD. Written as DNA, the CDR3 is TGTGCCATCAGCGGAGGGAACTCAGGGGCCAACGTCCTGACTTTC. As protein: CAISGGNSGANVLTF.